Listed below are T cell receptor beta chains from one sample, sequenced in a study of T cell responses to AZD1222 COVID-19 vaccine. TCRdb's copy holds only in-frame clones and misses some; the assay was immunoSEQ multiplex PCR. Seen in this sample are about 140,000 clones; the ten most common clones hold around 2.2%. The material sequenced was peripheral blood. These receptor sequences come from an adult in good health. The CDR3 runs from the conserved cysteine through the conserved F or W. Fields, in order: CDR3 length, J gene, V gene, D gene, CDR3 protein, CDR3 DNA. A D gene is named only where the DNA matches it firmly.

length: 13; J: TRBJ2-3; V: TRBV6-5; D: TRBD1; CDR3: CASRKQGADTQYF; DNA: TGTGCCAGCAGAAAACAGGGGGCAGATACGCAGTATTTT
length: 12; J: TRBJ1-2; V: TRBV11-3; D: TRBD1; CDR3: CASSLTGDGYTF; DNA: TGTGCCAGCAGCCTGACAGGGGATGGCTACACCTTC
length: 14; J: TRBJ1-3; V: TRBV11-2; D: .; CDR3: CASSLTEQGNTIYF; DNA: TGTGCCAGCAGCTTAACCGAGCAGGGAAACACCATATATTTT
length: 16; J: TRBJ1-5; V: TRBV6-6; D: .; CDR3: CASIGGEDRFFQPQHF; DNA: TGTGCCAGCATCGGGGGGGAAGACAGGTTCTTTCAGCCCCAGCATTTT
length: 15; J: TRBJ1-6; V: TRBV4-1; D: .; CDR3: CASSQGRASNSPLHF; DNA: TGCGCCAGCAGCCAAGGCCGAGCGTCGAATTCACCCCTCCACTTT
length: 14; J: TRBJ2-7; V: TRBV11-2; D: .; CDR3: CASSILAVSYEQYF; DNA: TGTGCCAGCAGCATCCTCGCAGTCTCCTACGAGCAGTACTTC
length: 12; J: TRBJ2-5; V: TRBV11-3; D: .; CDR3: CATSVGRETQYF; DNA: TGTGCCACCTCGGTGGGAAGAGAGACCCAGTACTTC
length: 14; J: TRBJ2-1; V: TRBV18; D: .; CDR3: CASSQSGQNNEQFF; DNA: TGTGCCAGCTCACAGTCTGGACAAAACAATGAGCAGTTCTTC
length: 14; J: TRBJ1-2; V: TRBV29-1; D: TRBD1; CDR3: CSVTGQGNDYGYTF; DNA: TGCAGCGTTACGGGACAGGGGAACGACTATGGCTACACCTTC
length: 15; J: TRBJ2-7; V: TRBV15; D: .; CDR3: CATSRDRGAAYEQYF; DNA: TGTGCCACCAGCAGAGATCGCGGGGCAGCCTACGAGCAGTACTTC
length: 15; J: TRBJ2-3; V: TRBV10-3; D: TRBD2; CDR3: CAIKAGGPSTDTQYF; DNA: TGTGCCATCAAGGCGGGGGGGCCGAGCACAGATACGCAGTATTTT
length: 15; J: TRBJ1-1; V: TRBV5-5; D: .; CDR3: CASSLVPFTAAEAFF; DNA: TGTGCCAGCAGCTTGGTGCCGTTTACGGCCGCTGAAGCTTTCTTT
length: 13; J: TRBJ1-2; V: TRBV3-1/TRBV3-2; D: TRBD1; CDR3: CASSQTGGYGYTF; DNA: TGTGCCAGCAGCCAAACAGGGGGCTATGGCTACACCTTC
length: 13; J: TRBJ1-5; V: TRBV10-3; D: .; CDR3: CAISPTGNQPQHF; DNA: TGTGCCATCAGCCCTACAGGGAATCAGCCCCAGCATTTT
length: 16; J: TRBJ2-2; V: TRBV7-9; D: TRBD2; CDR3: CASSSLAGENTGELFF; DNA: TGTGCCAGCAGCTCTTTAGCGGGGGAGAACACCGGGGAGCTGTTTTTT
length: 14; J: TRBJ1-1; V: TRBV20-1; D: .; CDR3: CSASIPRGNTEAFF; DNA: TGCAGTGCTAGTATCCCCAGGGGGAACACTGAAGCTTTCTTT
length: 14; J: TRBJ1-4; V: TRBV18; D: .; CDR3: CASSPGTDNEKLFF; DNA: TGTGCCAGCTCACCCGGGACGGATAATGAAAAACTGTTTTTT
length: 13; J: TRBJ2-3; V: TRBV12-3/TRBV12-4; D: .; CDR3: CASSFGSTDTQYF; DNA: TGTGCCAGCAGTTTTGGTAGCACAGATACGCAGTATTTT
length: 15; J: TRBJ2-2; V: TRBV2; D: .; CDR3: CASLRDIANTGELFF; DNA: TGTGCCAGCCTTAGAGACATCGCGAACACCGGGGAGCTGTTTTTT